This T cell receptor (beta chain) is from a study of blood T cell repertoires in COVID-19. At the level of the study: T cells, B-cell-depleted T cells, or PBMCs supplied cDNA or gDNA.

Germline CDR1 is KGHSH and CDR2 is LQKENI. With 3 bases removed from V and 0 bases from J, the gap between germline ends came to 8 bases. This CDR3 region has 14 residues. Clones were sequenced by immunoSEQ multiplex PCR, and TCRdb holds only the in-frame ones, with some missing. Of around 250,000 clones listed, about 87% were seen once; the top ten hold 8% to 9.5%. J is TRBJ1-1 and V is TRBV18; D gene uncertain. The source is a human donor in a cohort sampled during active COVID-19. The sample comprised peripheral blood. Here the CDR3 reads CASSPDLMNTEAFF. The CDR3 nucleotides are TGTGCCAGCTCACCCGATCTAATGAACACTGAAGCTTTCTTT.